Each of the 8 T cell receptor beta chains below was sequenced from the same sample in a study of CD8+CD57+ T cells in acquired aplastic anemia. Profiling that covered TCR beta VDJ and CDR3 relied on genomic DNA as its template. TCRdb reprocessed the reads with MiXCR, giving one entry per CDR3 protein. Here the sample spans about 200,000 distinct CDR3 sequences, 50% to 70% being singletons. Selection for sequencing was limited to patients who had shown CD8+CD57+ cell expansion by flow cytometry. Sequences were obtained from sorted CD4+, CD8+, or CD8+CD57+ T cells (not recorded which) from PBMCs. Receptors were obtained from a human donor with aplastic anemia.

There are a few counts of this clonotype. The chain couples TRBV9 to TRBJ2-5; the D gene is possibly TRBD2 (6 bases). There are 15 residues in the CDR3. CDR1 is SGDLS and CDR2 is YYNGEE in the germline V gene. The V end lost 4 bases, the J end lost 5 bases, and 18 bases lay between the germline ends. CDR3 nucleotide sequence: TGTGCCAGCAGCCCAGGAGGGGATGGAAGGGAGACCCAGTACTTC. Translating gives CASSPGGDGRETQYF.

The rearrangement uses TRBV10-1 and TRBJ2-7, with 12 bases aligning to TRBD2. This CDR3 has 16 amino acids. V lost 5 bases, J lost 5 bases, and 10 bases stayed unmatched. Looked up from germline, CDR1 is WNHNN and CDR2 is SYGVQD (reference sequence). CDR3 in DNA: TGCGCCAGCAGTCTCAGGACTAGCGGGACATCCCACGAGCAGTACTTC. As protein: CASSLRTSGTSHEQYF.

V and J are TRBV10-3 and TRBJ2-7; tentatively, D is TRBD2 (6 bases). The germline V gene has CDR1 ENHRY and CDR2 SYGVKD. The CDR3 totals 13 residues. V lost 10 bases to trimming and J lost 5 bases, with 18 bases between them. CDR3: CATTSQPEDEQYF. The DNA of the CDR3 is TGTGCCACCACTAGCCAGCCGGAGGACGAGCAGTACTTC.

There are a few counts of this clonotype. V is TRBV5-4 and J is TRBJ1-2; D ambiguous. The CDR3 sequence is 12 residues long. Trimming pared 0 bases from V and 2 bases from J, leaving 2 bases between. Germline values: CDR1 SGHNT, CDR2 YYREEE (reference sequence). The CDR3, as DNA: TGTGCCAGCAGCTTGGACAACTATGGCTACACCTTC. Protein: CASSLDNYGYTF.

This clonotype was observed a single time. This rearrangement joins TRBV11-3 to TRBJ2-1; no firm D call. The CDR3 loop spans 13 amino acids. CDR1 and CDR2 (germline): SGHNT, YENEEA. Trimming shortened V by 5 bases and J by 5 bases, and 10 bases separated the two germline ends. The CDR3 region has the DNA TGTGCCAGCAGCCCCCAGTGGGACAATGAGCAGTTCTTC. Its protein is CASSPQWDNEQFF.

The chain links TRBV10-3 to TRBJ2-7, with D perhaps TRBD1 (6 bases). The V gene lost 2 bases and the J gene lost 4 bases, with 12 bases spanning the gap. CDR1 and CDR2 from the germline V gene are ENHRY and SYGVKD. This CDR3 comprises 14 residues. Written as DNA, the CDR3 is TGTGCCATCAGTGAGGTCGGACAGAGATACGAGCAGTACTTC. This sequence encodes CAISEVGQRYEQYF.

This rearrangement joins TRBV20-1 to TRBJ1-2; D gene ambiguous. CDR1 is DFQATT, CDR2 SNEGSKA, per germline (reference sequence). Trimming cost V 3 bases and J 2 bases, with 16 bases left between them. This CDR3 spans 15 amino acids. CDR3 region: CSARDRGRNNYGYTF. The CDR3 DNA follows: TGCAGTGCTAGGGATCGCGGACGGAACAACTATGGCTACACCTTC.

This clonotype appeared a few times. The rearrangement links TRBV7-2 to TRBJ2-7, with D unresolved. The CDR3 length is 14 residues. Germline CDR1 reads SGHTA; CDR2 reads FQGNSA. The V and J ends lost 4 bases and 3 bases respectively, with 13 bases between them. This CDR3 is CASSSLGPLYEQYF. In nucleotides, the CDR3 is TGTGCCAGCAGCTCCCTCGGGCCCCTCTACGAGCAGTACTTC.